The present entry profiles one T cell receptor beta chain with its context. No antigen is known for it. HIV-negative, healthy adults without recent acute infections or vaccinations were the donors. Trimming left V 1 base short and J 4 bases short, with 10 bases between. This CDR3 is built from 13 residues. The V gene's germline CDR1 is GTSNPN and CDR2 SVGIG (reference sequence). Clones were read by immunoSEQ multiplex PCR, and TCRdb kept only the in-frame ones, dropping some. Of more than 2,000,000 clones detected, over 85% appear once; the ten largest clones hold 0.35% to 0.5%. The record originates from a study of shared clonotypes between healthy human individuals. The wider study: CD4 naive cells filled three plates per donor, CD4 memory three, CD8 naive two and CD8 memory one.

Findings of the study overall: Rarefaction revealed incomplete sorted-subset sequencing despite large depth. Around 4.7% was the fraction of naive CD4 clonotypes found shared across a few donors.

The TCR originated in a man aged 18 to 29 in good health. Some clones in this sample may be carry-over from other donors' samples. J is TRBJ1-2 and V is TRBV30, with TRBD1 as a possible D gene (6 bases). Sample: naive CD4+ T cells from PBMCs. Subset: CD45RA+ positively selected. DNA of the CDR3: TGTGCCTGGAGTGGGACAGACCGCTATGGCTACACCTTC. Encoded protein: CAWSGTDRYGYTF.